Each of the 21 T cell receptor beta chains below was sequenced from the same sample in a study of blood T cell repertoires in COVID-19. Produced via immunoSEQ multiplex PCR; TCRdb's table is partial and in-frame only. The table shows some 62,000 clones, with roughly 75% occurring only once. The sequenced sample was peripheral blood. The receptors were gathered from a man aged 55 to 70 with COVID-19, enrolled during active disease.

The J gene is TRBJ1-2, the V gene TRBV12-3 or TRBV12-4; D is perhaps TRBD1 (6 bases). The CDR3 is made up of 13 amino acids. Between the trimmed V and J ends, which lost 7 bases and 6 bases, there was a span of 15 bases. The CDR3, as DNA: TGTGCCAGCACCCGCGGAGCAGGGGATGGCTACACCTTC. Translation: CASTRGAGDGYTF.

The genes are TRBV28 and TRBJ2-2; D is perhaps TRBD2 (6 bases). V lost 5 bases and J 3 bases, leaving 13 bases between the germline ends. CDR1 and CDR2 (germline): MDHEN, SYDVKM. CDR3 length equals 15 residues. The CDR3 spells CASSRGGEDTGELFF. The CDR3 DNA reads as TGTGCCAGCAGTCGAGGAGGGGAGGACACCGGGGAGCTGTTTTTT.

The V and J genes are TRBV11-2 and TRBJ2-7; a weak D match, TRBD1 (5 bases). The CDR3 is 13 amino acids. V lost 3 bases to trimming and J lost 2 bases, with 8 bases between them. The germline gives CDR1 SGHAT, CDR2 FQNNGV. CDR3 loop: CASSFDRAYEQYF. Here the CDR3 DNA reads TGTGCCAGCAGCTTTGACAGAGCCTACGAGCAGTACTTC.

The V and J genes are TRBV2 and TRBJ1-2, with TRBD1 identical over 9 bases. V trimming: 3 bases; J trimming: 6 bases; junction bases outside the gene matches: 5. The CDR3 runs 14 residues. In germline, CDR1 is SNHLY, CDR2 FYNNEI. As DNA, the CDR3 is TGTGCCAGCAGTGACCTGACAGGGGGGGATGGCTACACCTTC. This sequence encodes CASSDLTGGDGYTF. Full variable domain (remainder filled in from reference TRBV2 and TRBJ1-2): EPEVTQTPSHQVTQMGQEVILRCVPISNHLYFYWYRQILGQKVEFLVSFYNNEISEKSEIFDDQFSVERPDGSNFTLKIRSTKLEDSAMYFCASSDLTGGDGYTFGSGTRLTVV.

This chain connects TRBV25-1 to TRBJ2-7, with TRBD1 matching 10 bases. The CDR3 sequence is 13 residues long. Germline assignment: CDR1 MGHDK and CDR2 SYGVNS. Trimming cost V 6 bases and J 7 bases; bases outside gene matches: 6. CDR3 nucleotide sequence: TGTGCCAGCAGCCTGGACAGGGGGTTTGAGCAGTACTTC. It specifies CASSLDRGFEQYF.

V is TRBV30 and J is TRBJ2-3, with D possibly TRBD2 on 7 matching bases. The V end was cut by 5 bases, the J end by 1 base, with 10 bases between. The CDR3 totals 13 residues. Germline CDR1 reads GTSNPN; CDR2 reads SVGIG (reference sequence). CDR3 protein: CAWDGGRTDTQYF. Written as DNA, the CDR3 is TGTGCCTGGGACGGGGGGCGCACAGATACGCAGTATTTT.

This sequence joins TRBV19 and TRBJ2-3; 7 bases line up with TRBD1. This CDR3 is built from 15 residues. The germline gives CDR1 LNHDA, CDR2 SQIVND (reference sequence). Trimming took 6 bases from V and 4 from J; bases not matched to a gene: 10. The CDR3 sequence: CASSTTGRVADTQYF. Here the CDR3 DNA reads TGTGCCAGTAGCACGACAGGGCGGGTCGCAGATACGCAGTATTTT.

The rearrangement joins TRBV29-1 to TRBJ2-1; possibly TRBD1 or TRBD2 for D (5 bases each). There are 13 residues in the CDR3. V was pared by 7 bases and J by 1 base, with 11 bases between. Germline values: CDR1 SQVTM, CDR2 ANQGSEA. The chain's CDR3 is CSGGRESYNEQFF. CDR3 DNA: TGCAGCGGGGGGAGAGAATCCTACAATGAGCAGTTCTTC.

The rearrangement links TRBV5-1 to TRBJ2-7; D uncertain. The ends were cut back, 0 bases at V and 0 bases at J, with 7 bases in the middle. This CDR3 contains 14 residues. CDR1 and CDR2 (germline): SGHRS, YFSETQ. CDR3 loop: CASSLAASSYEQYF. Written as DNA, the CDR3 is TGCGCCAGCAGCTTGGCTGCCAGCTCCTACGAGCAGTACTTC. The variable domain in full, completed from reference TRBV5-1 and TRBJ2-7, reads KAGVTQTPRYLIKTRGQQVTLSCSPISGHRSVSWYQQTPGQGLQFLFEYFSETQRNKGNFPGRFSGRQFSNSRSEMNVSTLELGDSALYLCASSLAASSYEQYFGPGTRLTVT.

This chain uses TRBV3-1 (or the pseudogene TRBV3-2) with TRBJ2-2; unclear D gene. The CDR3 spans 13 residues. The germline V gene has CDR1 LGHDT and CDR2 YNNKEL (reference sequence). V was shortened by 5 bases and J by 6 bases, with 10 bases between the two germline ends. CDR3 sequence reads: CASSTRLPGELFF. Here the CDR3 DNA reads TGTGCCAGCAGCACACGACTCCCCGGGGAGCTGTTTTTT.

This clone was counted only a few times. The genes are TRBV30 and TRBJ1-5, with D possibly matching TRBD1 (5 bases). The CDR3 spans 15 residues. V was shortened by 2 bases and J by 7 bases, with 18 bases between the two germline ends. Per germline, CDR1 GTSNPN and CDR2 SVGIG (reference sequence). The CDR3 nucleotides are TGTGCCTGGAGTCTTCCGGGCAGGGAAGGGCAGCCCCAGCATTTT. Its protein is CAWSLPGREGQPQHF.

The V and J genes are TRBV3-1 (or the pseudogene TRBV3-2) and TRBJ2-2, with 10 bases matching TRBD2. The CDR3 totals 19 residues. The junction had 15 bases not matched to a gene; V was cut back by 2 bases and J by 6 bases. The germline gives CDR1 LGHDT, CDR2 YNNKEL (reference sequence). The CDR3 coding sequence is TGTGCCAGCAGCCAATATCTGGGTTCTAGCGGGGGTTTTCCCGGGGAGCTGTTTTTT. Its translation: CASSQYLGSSGGFPGELFF.

The chain couples TRBV4-2 to TRBJ2-7, with a weak D call TRBD1 (6 bases). Germline CDR1 LGHNA, CDR2 YNFKEQ. Trimming left V 0 bases short and J 6 bases short, with 12 bases between. This CDR3 is 14 amino acids long. The CDR3 here is CASSQESVGGEQYF. In DNA form, the CDR3 reads TGTGCCAGCAGCCAAGAATCGGTAGGGGGCGAGCAGTACTTC.

This sequence joins TRBV3-1 (or the pseudogene TRBV3-2) and TRBJ2-1; D not resolved. Germline V gene sequence: CDR1 LGHDT, CDR2 YNNKEL (reference sequence). V was pared by 1 base and J by 7 bases, with 11 bases between. The CDR3 is 14 residues long. The CDR3 region is CASSQASSRNEQFF. The CDR3 coding sequence is TGTGCCAGCAGCCAAGCCAGTTCCAGGAATGAGCAGTTCTTC.

The chain couples TRBV2 to TRBJ1-1, with a possible D match to TRBD1 (5 bases). The length of the CDR3 is 13 residues. Trimming pared 3 bases from V and 5 bases from J, leaving 10 bases between. Germline assignment: CDR1 SNHLY and CDR2 FYNNEI. The CDR3 DNA follows: TGTGCCAGCAGTGACATGGGGCTTACTGAAGCTTTCTTT. It translates to CASSDMGLTEAFF.

The rearrangement joins TRBV9 to TRBJ1-4; no definite D call. Germline V gene lookup returns CDR1 SGDLS and CDR2 YYNGEE. CDR3 length: 14 residues. Trimming shortened V by 4 bases and J by 8 bases, and 15 bases separated the two germline ends. Written as DNA, the CDR3 is TGTGCCAGCAGCTCCGGGATGGGCTCCGAAAAACTGTTTTTT. Translation gives CASSSGMGSEKLFF.

This sequence joins TRBV6-5 and TRBJ2-3; a weak D match, TRBD2 (6 bases). V lost 5 bases to trimming and J lost 5 bases, with 14 bases between them. CDR1 is MNHEY and CDR2 is SVGAGI in the germline V gene. This CDR3 spans 14 amino acids. The CDR3 DNA reads TGTGCCAGCAGTCCCGGGACTTTTGGAGATACGCAGTATTTT. As protein: CASSPGTFGDTQYF.

This chain links TRBV6-4 with TRBJ1-1, with D possibly being TRBD1 (5 bases). The CDR3 sequence is 14 residues long. With 3 bases removed from V and 2 bases from J, the gap between germline ends came to 10 bases. CDR1 MRHNA and CDR2 SNTAGT come from the germline V gene. This CDR3 is CASSEGGPNTEAFF. CDR3 in DNA: TGTGCCAGCAGTGAGGGGGGTCCTAACACTGAAGCTTTCTTT.

The V and J genes are TRBV19 and TRBJ2-7; weak D call: TRBD1 (5 bases). CDR3 length equals 13 residues. With 4 bases removed from V and 6 bases from J, the gap between germline ends came to 13 bases. Germline CDR1 reads LNHDA; CDR2 reads SQIVND (reference sequence). The CDR3 loop is CASSTAIRGEQYF. The DNA of the CDR3 is TGTGCCAGTAGTACCGCAATAAGGGGCGAGCAGTACTTC.

This clone was seen a few times. The chain combines TRBV5-1 with TRBJ2-2; D may be TRBD1 (6 bases). Trimming took off 4 bases at V and 3 bases at J, with 13 bases between the two ends. Germline V gene sequence: CDR1 SGHRS, CDR2 YFSETQ. The CDR3 runs 15 residues. The CDR3, as DNA: TGCGCCAGCAGCAACCGGGACAAAGACACCGGGGAGCTGTTTTTT. This encodes CASSNRDKDTGELFF.

The chain has TRBV6-5 and TRBJ1-3; 7 bases line up with TRBD1. The CDR3 spans 14 residues. J was trimmed by 2 bases and V by 6 bases; bases with no gene match: 4. In germline, CDR1 is MNHEY, CDR2 SVGAGI. CDR3 nucleotide sequence: TGTGCCAGCAGCCGCACAGGGGCTGGAAACACCATATATTTT. Protein product: CASSRTGAGNTIYF.